The 13 T cell receptor beta chains reported below all come from one sample, sequenced in a study of lung T cells in sarcoidosis with Löfgren's syndrome. TCRdb re-called the reads with MiXCR, one entry per CDR3 protein. There are fewer than 80,000 distinct CDR3 sequences in the sample; over 20% occur only once, and about 2.5% lies in the top ten. Sequencing was performed on CD4+ T cells from PBMCs. These receptors were taken from a human donor with sarcoidosis (Löfgren's syndrome or another form), or a control subject (not recorded which).

This clonotype was found many times. The chain recombines TRBV20-1 with TRBJ2-7, with no clear D. Germline CDR1 reads DFQATT; CDR2 reads SNEGSKA (reference sequence). The length of the CDR3 is 13 residues. V was pared by 6 bases and J by 1 base, with 13 bases between. In nucleotides, the CDR3 is TGCAGTGCCCTCCTCCCGGTATCCTACGAGCAGTACTTC. Amino acid sequence: CSALLPVSYEQYF.

This chain connects TRBV29-1 to TRBJ1-2; 10 nucleotides match TRBD1. CDR1 and CDR2 from the germline V gene are SQVTM and ANQGSEA. The CDR3 runs 14 residues. The V segment lost 7 bases and the J segment 8 bases; nucleotides outside the gene matches: 13. The CDR3 spells CSATTGTGVRGYTF. The CDR3 bases are TGCAGCGCCACGACCGGGACAGGGGTTCGAGGCTACACCTTC.

In regard to this clonotype: A read error may produce the germline difference seen at one junction end. The CDR3 spells CASSPTGSVTDAQYF. Here the CDR3 DNA reads TGTGCCAGCAGCCCTACTGGGAGTGTTACAGATGCGCAGTATTTT. The rearrangement uses TRBV7-9 and TRBJ2-3, with D possibly being TRBD2 (5 bases). Per germline, CDR1 SEHNR and CDR2 FQNEAQ (reference sequence). CDR3 length equals 15 residues.

The table lists this clonotype with a few counts. The chain links TRBV19 to TRBJ1-5; D gene uncertain. Trimming stripped 5 bases from V and 5 bases from J, with 13 bases between. The CDR3 length is 14 residues. Germline CDR1 reads LNHDA; CDR2 reads SQIVND (reference sequence). CDR3 amino acids: CASSVEGFYQPQHF. CDR3 DNA sequence: TGTGCCAGTAGTGTGGAGGGTTTCTATCAGCCCCAGCATTTT.

Turning to this clonotype: This clone may be a read error of a much larger clone one base away. As the CDR3 is not closed by the conserved phenylalanine or tryptophan, this likely results from a read error. This CDR3 is CASSPGSLKAFS. The CDR3 bases are TGTGCCAGCAGTCCAGGGTCTCTCAAAGCTTTCTCT. The chain employs TRBV6-2 or TRBV6-3 and TRBJ1-1, with a possible D match to TRBD1 (5 bases). The CDR3 has 12 residues. Germline-derived CDR1 and CDR2 are MNHEY and SVGEGT. V was pared by 5 bases and J by 9 bases, with 13 bases between.

This clonotype occurred many times. The chain carries TRBV20-1 and TRBJ1-1; 8 nucleotides align to TRBD1. V was pared by 2 bases and J by 4 bases, with 3 bases of the junction left unmatched. The CDR3 sequence is 13 residues long. CDR1 is DFQATT, CDR2 SNEGSKA, per germline (reference sequence). The DNA of the CDR3 is TGCAGTGCTAGAAGCACAGGGGGCACTGAAGCTTTCTTT. Its protein product is CSARSTGGTEAFF.

In this sample, this clonotype turned up many times. The CDR3 DNA reads as TGTGCCAGCAGCGCTCGCTTCAGTGGGCAGGGGGAGACCCAGTACTTC. Translation: CASSARFSGQGETQYF. The chain uses TRBV7-6 and TRBJ2-5, with D tentatively TRBD1 (6 bases). This CDR3 spans 16 amino acids. Germline CDR1 reads SGHVS; CDR2 reads FNYEAQ. Deletions cut 5 bases from V and 5 bases from J, with 21 bases between.

Notes on this clonotype: A much larger clone lies one base from this, so it may be a read error. The rearrangement joins TRBV20-1 to TRBJ2-7; D not certain. The length of the CDR3 is 11 residues. CDR1 is DFQATT and CDR2 is SNEGSKA in the germline V gene (reference sequence). The CDR3 here is CRAKAPIEQYF. As DNA, the CDR3 is TGCAGAGCTAAGGCCCCCATCGAGCAGTACTTC.

This clonotype was recorded at least ten times. The chain is built from TRBV6-2 or TRBV6-3 and TRBJ2-7, with 10 bases fitting TRBD1. This CDR3 has 15 residues. Germline-derived CDR1 and CDR2 are MNHEY and SVGEGT. V shed 7 bases and J 3 bases; nucleotides not matched to a gene: 9. The CDR3 loop is CASTQLGQGVYEQYV. The DNA of the CDR3 is TGTGCCAGCACCCAACTTGGACAGGGGGTCTACGAGCAGTACGTC.

In the case of this clonotype: A much larger clone lies a single base off, so this may be a read error. The chain's CDR3 is CASSGGGPNTEALF. The CDR3 nucleotides are TGTGCCAGCAGTGGAGGGGGCCCGAACACTGAAGCTCTCTTT. V is TRBV28 and J is TRBJ1-1; 7 nucleotides align to TRBD1. The CDR3 consists of 14 residues. Germline CDR1 MDHEN, CDR2 SYDVKM. Together with reference TRBV28 and TRBJ1-1, the CDR3 gives the full variable domain: DVKVTQSSRYLVKRTGEKVFLECVQDMDHENMFWYRQDPGLGLRLIYFSYDVKMKEKGDIPEGYSVSREKKERFSLILESASTNQTSMYLCASSGGGPNTEALFGQGTRLTVV.

To note about this clonotype: A much more abundant neighbour one base away suggests this may be a read error. This chain joins TRBV7-2 and TRBJ1-2, with 11 bases identical to TRBD1. The CDR3 sequence is 16 residues long. The germline V gene has CDR1 SGHTA and CDR2 FQGNSA. In DNA form, the CDR3 reads TGTGCCGGCAGCGTCCAAGGACAGGGGGCGAACTATGGCTACACCTTC. Its translation: CAGSVQGQGANYGYTF.

Points on this clonotype: A single base separates this from a much larger clone, so it may be a read error. The V and J genes are TRBV20-1 and TRBJ2-2, with TRBD1 matching over 7 bases. The CDR3 is 17 amino acids. Germline lookup yields CDR1 DFQATT and CDR2 SNEGSKA (reference sequence). The CDR3 bases are TGCAGTGCTAGAGATCTAAGGGGGCTCACGAACACCGTGGAGCTGTTTTTT. It specifies CSARDLRGLTNTVELFF.

This clonotype came up many times. This chain connects TRBV28 to TRBJ1-1, with TRBD1 as a possible D gene (5 bases). Germline CDR1 and CDR2: MDHEN and SYDVKM. This CDR3 has 13 residues. Here the CDR3 reads CAHRGRLNTEAFF. CDR3 bases: TGTGCTCACCGGGGACGGCTGAACACTGAAGCTTTCTTT. Full variable domain (outside the CDR3, taken from reference TRBV28 and TRBJ1-1): DVKVTQSSRYLVKRTGEKVFLECVQDMDHENMFWYRQDPGLGLRLIYFSYDVKMKEKGDIPEGYSVSREKKERFSLILESASTNQTSMYLCAHRGRLNTEAFFGQGTRLTVV.